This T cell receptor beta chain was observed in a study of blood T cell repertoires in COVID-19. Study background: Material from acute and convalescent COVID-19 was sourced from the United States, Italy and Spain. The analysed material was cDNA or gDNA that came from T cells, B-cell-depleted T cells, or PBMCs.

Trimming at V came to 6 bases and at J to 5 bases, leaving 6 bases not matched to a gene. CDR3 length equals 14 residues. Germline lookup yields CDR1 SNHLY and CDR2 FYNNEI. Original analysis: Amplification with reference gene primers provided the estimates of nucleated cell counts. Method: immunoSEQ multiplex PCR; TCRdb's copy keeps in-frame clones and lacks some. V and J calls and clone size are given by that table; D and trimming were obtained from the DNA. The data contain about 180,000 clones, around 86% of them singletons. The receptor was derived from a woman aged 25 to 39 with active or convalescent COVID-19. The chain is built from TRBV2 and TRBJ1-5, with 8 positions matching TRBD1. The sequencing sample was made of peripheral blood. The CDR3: CASSGRGHDQPQHF. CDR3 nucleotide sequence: TGTGCCAGCAGCGGCAGGGGGCACGATCAGCCCCAGCATTTT.